The rows below give T cell receptor beta chains drawn from one sample of a study of blood T cell repertoires in COVID-19. Measured with immunoSEQ multiplex PCR; TCRdb has only the in-frame clones, and not every one. The data contain around 230,000 clones, approximately 90% of them singletons. The sample comprised PBMCs or T cells enriched from blood (not recorded which). These TCRs come from a woman between 40 and 50 years old with acute COVID-19. The CDR3 runs from the conserved cysteine through the conserved F or W. Fields, in order: V gene, J gene, D gene, clone size, CDR3 protein, CDR3 DNA. The D gene is left open where the match is weak. Clone size is given for some rows only: seen once, a few or many times, or a class if the clone is expanded.

TRBV5-1	TRBJ1-2	NA	NA	CASSSQKQGNYGYTF	TGCGCCAGCAGCTCGCAAAAACAGGGAAACTATGGCTACACCTTC
TRBV29-1	TRBJ2-1	TRBD2	NA	CSVEGIAGESYNEQFF	TGCAGCGTTGAAGGGATAGCGGGAGAGTCCTACAATGAGCAGTTCTTC
TRBV6-1	TRBJ2-1	NA	NA	CASSELDNEQFF	TGTGCCAGCAGTGAACTAGATAATGAGCAGTTCTTC
TRBV7-2	TRBJ1-2	NA	NA	CASSLGPEGGYTF	TGTGCCAGCAGCTTAGGGCCAGAGGGTGGCTACACCTTC
TRBV6-5	TRBJ2-2	NA	once	CASSLTDTGELFF	TGTGCCAGCAGTTTAACAGACACCGGGGAGCTGTTTTTT
TRBV6-2/TRBV6-3	TRBJ2-5	TRBD2	NA	CASSVGTSRQETQYF	TGTGCCAGCAGTGTTGGGACTAGCAGACAAGAGACCCAGTACTTC
TRBV19	TRBJ1-5	TRBD1	NA	CASSTGRGTGNQPQHF	TGTGCCAGTAGTACCGGTAGAGGGACAGGGAATCAGCCCCAGCATTTT
TRBV20-1	TRBJ2-1	TRBD2	NA	CSASLGLAVTSSYNEQFF	TGCAGTGCTAGTCTGGGACTAGCGGTGACGAGCTCCTACAATGAGCAGTTCTTC
TRBV2	TRBJ2-5	NA	NA	CASSDGRQETQYF	TGTGCCAGCAGTGATGGCCGACAAGAGACCCAGTACTTC
TRBV5-1	TRBJ2-5	TRBD2	NA	CASSLDASGRHETQYF	TGCGCCAGCAGCTTGGACGCTAGCGGGAGGCACGAGACCCAGTACTTC
TRBV4-3	TRBJ1-5	TRBD1	NA	CASSRGQGASQPQHF	TGCGCCAGCAGCAGAGGACAGGGGGCAAGCCAGCCCCAGCATTTT
TRBV6-5	TRBJ2-2	TRBD1	NA	CASSYSGQASGELFF	TGTGCCAGCAGTTACTCCGGACAGGCTTCCGGGGAGCTGTTTTTT
TRBV2	TRBJ2-5	NA	NA	CASSENASPAQYF	TGTGCCAGCAGTGAAAACGCTAGCCCTGCCCAGTACTTC
TRBV18	TRBJ2-7	TRBD1	NA	CASSRRDRILDYEQYF	TGTGCCAGCTCTCGCCGGGACAGGATATTGGATTACGAGCAGTACTTC
TRBV5-1	TRBJ1-2	TRBD1	NA	CASSPGDREAYGYTF	TGCGCCAGCAGCCCCGGGGACAGGGAAGCATATGGCTACACCTTC
TRBV29-1	TRBJ2-1	TRBD1	NA	CSVNRGPYNEQFF	TGCAGCGTTAACAGGGGGCCCTACAATGAGCAGTTCTTC
TRBV19	TRBJ1-5	NA	NA	CASSIGHHNRSQHF	TGTGCCAGTAGTATTGGCCACCACAATCGATCCCAGCATTTT
TRBV5-1	TRBJ2-5	TRBD2	NA	CASSLAGTTQETQYF	TGCGCCAGCAGCTTGGCAGGGACTACCCAAGAGACCCAGTACTTC
TRBV5-8	TRBJ1-4	NA	NA	CASSLGQSTNEKLFF	TGTGCCAGCAGCTTGGGGCAGTCAACTAATGAAAAACTGTTTTTT
TRBV19	TRBJ1-5	NA	NA	CASSMVGVVRQPQHF	TGTGCCAGTAGTATGGTAGGGGTGGTCCGTCAGCCCCAGCATTTT
TRBV21-1	TRBJ2-5	NA	NA	CASSKEGGGETQYF	TGTGCCAGCAGCAAAGAGGGAGGGGGGGAGACCCAGTACTTC
TRBV12-3/TRBV12-4	TRBJ2-2	NA	NA	CASTLVTGELFF	TGTGCCAGCACACTAGTAACCGGGGAGCTGTTTTTT
TRBV19	TRBJ1-1	TRBD1	NA	CASSSLAGTGGEAFF	TGTGCCAGTAGTTCACTCGCCGGGACAGGGGGCGAAGCTTTCTTT
TRBV7-2	TRBJ1-3	TRBD1	NA	CASSPGTGGNTIYF	TGTGCCAGCAGCCCAGGGACAGGGGGCAACACCATATATTTT
TRBV24-1	TRBJ2-1	NA	NA	CATSDFDEQFF	TGTGCCACCAGTGATTTCGATGAGCAGTTCTTC
TRBV5-1	TRBJ1-2	TRBD1	NA	CASSFGPGGVYGYTF	TGCGCCAGCAGCTTCGGTCCAGGGGGCGTCTATGGCTACACCTTC
TRBV6-5	TRBJ1-2	TRBD1	NA	CASSKGQYYGYTF	TGTGCCAGCAGTAAGGGACAGTACTATGGCTACACCTTC
TRBV13	TRBJ1-5	NA	NA	CASSSNRYNQPQHF	TGTGCCAGCAGCTCAAACAGGTACAATCAGCCCCAGCATTTT
TRBV27	TRBJ1-1	NA	NA	CASSLMRNTEAFF	TGTGCCAGCAGTTTAATGCGGAACACTGAAGCTTTCTTT
TRBV15	TRBJ2-3	NA	NA	CATSRQGTDTQYF	TGTGCCACCAGCAGACAGGGGACAGATACGCAGTATTTT
TRBV7-8	TRBJ1-2	NA	NA	CASSIDSNYGYTF	TGTGCCAGCAGCATCGACAGTAACTATGGCTACACCTTC
TRBV3-1/TRBV3-2	TRBJ1-2	NA	NA	CASSQGTKVGYTF	TGTGCCAGCAGCCAAGGGACTAAGGTCGGCTACACCTTC
TRBV12-5	TRBJ2-1	NA	few	CASGSLSRSLEQFF	TGTGCTAGTGGTTCGTTGTCCCGGAGTCTTGAGCAGTTCTTC
TRBV7-9	TRBJ2-3	TRBD2	NA	CASSTRAGGSTDTQYF	TGTGCCAGCAGCACCCGAGCGGGAGGCTCCACAGATACGCAGTATTTT
TRBV5-4	TRBJ2-5	TRBD2	NA	CASSRTSGGVETQYF	TGTGCCAGCAGCCGGACTAGCGGGGGAGTCGAGACCCAGTACTTC
TRBV5-1	TRBJ1-3	NA	NA	CASSLDIPSSGNTIYF	TGCGCCAGCAGCTTGGATATACCGAGCTCTGGAAACACCATATATTTT
TRBV2	TRBJ1-2	NA	NA	CASKLKGDSNYGYTF	TGTGCCAGCAAGTTGAAAGGCGACAGTAACTATGGCTACACCTTC
TRBV7-2	TRBJ1-2	NA	few	CASSTETRYYGYTF	TGTGCCAGCAGCACTGAAACGCGGTACTATGGCTACACCTTC
TRBV4-1	TRBJ1-5	TRBD1	NA	CASSQVTGGYQPQHF	TGCGCCAGCAGCCAGGTGACAGGGGGTTATCAGCCCCAGCATTTT
TRBV30	TRBJ1-5	TRBD1	NA	CAWRTQDRGLNQPQHF	TGTGCCTGGAGGACCCAGGACAGGGGTTTGAATCAGCCCCAGCATTTT
TRBV28	TRBJ1-4	TRBD1	few	CASSFLGQGRKLFF	TGTGCCAGCAGTTTTTTAGGACAGGGGAGGAAACTGTTTTTT
TRBV7-2	TRBJ1-5	NA	few	CASSLGAGGGQPQHF	TGTGCCAGCAGCTTAGGGGCCGGGGGAGGACAGCCCCAGCATTTT
TRBV9	TRBJ1-3	NA	few	CASSVAGITGNTIYF	TGTGCCAGCAGCGTAGCGGGGATCACTGGAAACACCATATATTTT
TRBV4-3	TRBJ2-2	TRBD1	NA	CASSHMTGGDTGELFF	TGCGCCAGCAGCCACATGACAGGGGGGGACACCGGGGAGCTGTTTTTT
TRBV6-5	TRBJ2-3	TRBD2	NA	CASRPSGDSVTQYF	TGTGCCAGTCGTCCTAGCGGGGATAGTGTTACGCAGTATTTT
TRBV7-2	TRBJ2-5	TRBD2	NA	CASSLSTGRGQETQYF	TGTGCCAGCAGCTTATCCACCGGGAGGGGGCAAGAGACCCAGTACTTC
TRBV3-1/TRBV3-2	TRBJ1-5	NA	NA	CASSLQGAGFNQPQHF	TGTGCCAGCAGCCTCCAAGGGGCGGGATTCAATCAGCCCCAGCATTTT
TRBV7-9	TRBJ2-6	NA	NA	CASSKDRSGANVLTF	TGTGCCAGCAGCAAAGACAGGTCTGGGGCCAACGTCCTGACTTTC
TRBV25-1	TRBJ2-5	TRBD2	NA	CASSEWELAGETQYF	TGTGCCAGCAGTGAATGGGAACTAGCGGGAGAGACCCAGTACTTC
TRBV24-1	TRBJ2-5	TRBD2	NA	CAAGGGLGKETQYF	TGTGCCGCCGGCGGGGGGTTGGGTAAAGAGACCCAGTACTTC
TRBV4-1	TRBJ2-7	TRBD2	NA	CASSPLAGAGGEQYF	TGCGCCAGCAGCCCGCTAGCGGGGGCTGGAGGGGAGCAGTACTTC